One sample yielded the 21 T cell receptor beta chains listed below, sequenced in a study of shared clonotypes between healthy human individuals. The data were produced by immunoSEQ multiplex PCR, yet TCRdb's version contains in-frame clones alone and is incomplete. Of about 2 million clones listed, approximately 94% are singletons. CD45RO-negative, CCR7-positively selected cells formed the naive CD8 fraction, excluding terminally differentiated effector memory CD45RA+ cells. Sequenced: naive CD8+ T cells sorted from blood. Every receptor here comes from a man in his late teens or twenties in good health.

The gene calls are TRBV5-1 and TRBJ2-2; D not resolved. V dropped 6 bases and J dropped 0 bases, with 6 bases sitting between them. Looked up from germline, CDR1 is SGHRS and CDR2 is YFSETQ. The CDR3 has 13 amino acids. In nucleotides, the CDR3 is TGCGCCAGCAAGGACGCGAACACCGGGGAGCTGTTTTTT. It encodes CASKDANTGELFF.

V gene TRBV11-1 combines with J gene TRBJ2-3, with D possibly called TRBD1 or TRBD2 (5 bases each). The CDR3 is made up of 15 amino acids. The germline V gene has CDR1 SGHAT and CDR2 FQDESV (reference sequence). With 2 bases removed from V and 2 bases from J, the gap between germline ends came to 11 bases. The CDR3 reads CASSLTEGPTDTQYF. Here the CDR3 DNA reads TGTGCCAGCAGCTTAACTGAGGGACCCACAGATACGCAGTATTTT.

The CDR3 is CASSLPGVLWAFF. The CDR3 DNA sequence: TGTGCCAGCAGCTTGCCGGGGGTTCTGTGGGCTTTCTTT. This chain links TRBV5-4 with TRBJ1-1; D may be TRBD1 (5 bases). Germline CDR1 and CDR2: SGHNT and YYREEE (reference sequence). This CDR3 contains 13 residues. V lost 1 base, J lost 11 bases, and 15 bases lay in between.

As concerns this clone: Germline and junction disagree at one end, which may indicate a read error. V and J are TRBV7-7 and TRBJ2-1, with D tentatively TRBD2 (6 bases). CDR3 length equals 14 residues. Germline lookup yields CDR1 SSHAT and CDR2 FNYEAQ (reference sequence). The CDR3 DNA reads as TGTGCTAGCAGCTTAGTTCCGGGAGACGATGAGCAGTTCTTC. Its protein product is CASSLVPGDDEQFF.

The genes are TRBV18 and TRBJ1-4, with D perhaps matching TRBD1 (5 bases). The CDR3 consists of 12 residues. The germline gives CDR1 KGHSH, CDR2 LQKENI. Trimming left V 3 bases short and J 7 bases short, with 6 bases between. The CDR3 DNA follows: TGTGCCAGCTCACCCCAGGGTGAAAAACTGTTTTTT. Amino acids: CASSPQGEKLFF.

The CDR3 spells CASSELAGGPDTQYF. The DNA for the CDR3 is TGTGCCAGCAGCGAACTAGCGGGAGGGCCGGATACGCAGTATTTT. V is TRBV7-2 and J is TRBJ2-3; TRBD2 matches at 13 bases. Germline values: CDR1 SGHTA, CDR2 FQGNSA. The J segment lost 6 bases and the V segment lost 5 bases, leaving 5 bases of the junction unmatched. This CDR3 is 15 amino acids long.

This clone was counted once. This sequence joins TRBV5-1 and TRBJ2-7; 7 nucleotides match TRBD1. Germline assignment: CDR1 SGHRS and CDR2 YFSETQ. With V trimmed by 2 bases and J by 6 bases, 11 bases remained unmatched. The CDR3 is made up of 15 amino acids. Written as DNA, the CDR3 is TGCGCCAGCAGCTTCTCGACAGGGTGGACTGCCGAGCAGTACTTC. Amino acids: CASSFSTGWTAEQYF.

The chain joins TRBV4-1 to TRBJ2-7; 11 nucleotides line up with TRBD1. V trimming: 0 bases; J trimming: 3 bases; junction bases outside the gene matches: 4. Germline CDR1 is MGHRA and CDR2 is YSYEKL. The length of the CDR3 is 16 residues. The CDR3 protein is CASSQDSGQGGYEQYF. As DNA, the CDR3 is TGCGCCAGCAGCCAAGATTCGGGACAGGGGGGCTACGAGCAGTACTTC.

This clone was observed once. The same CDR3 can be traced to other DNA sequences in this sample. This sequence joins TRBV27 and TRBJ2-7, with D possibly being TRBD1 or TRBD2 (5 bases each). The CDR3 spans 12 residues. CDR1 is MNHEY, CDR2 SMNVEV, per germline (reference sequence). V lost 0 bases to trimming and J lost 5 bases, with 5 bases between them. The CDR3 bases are TGTGCCAGCAGTTTATCGGGACACGAGCAGTACTTC. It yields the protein CASSLSGHEQYF.

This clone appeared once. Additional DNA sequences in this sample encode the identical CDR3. The CDR3, as DNA: TGTGCCAGCAGCCCCGGGACTTACTATGGCTACACCTTC. Amino acids: CASSPGTYYGYTF. The chain combines TRBV27 with TRBJ1-2, with D perhaps TRBD1 (5 bases). The length of the CDR3 is 13 residues. Germline V lookup: CDR1 MNHEY, CDR2 SMNVEV (reference sequence). V lost 6 bases and J lost 3, with 11 bases in between.

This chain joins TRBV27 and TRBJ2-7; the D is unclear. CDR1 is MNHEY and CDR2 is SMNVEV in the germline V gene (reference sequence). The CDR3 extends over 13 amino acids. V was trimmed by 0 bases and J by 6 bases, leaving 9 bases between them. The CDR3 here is CASSLSPSLEQYF. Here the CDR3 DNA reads TGTGCCAGCAGTTTATCTCCCTCTCTCGAGCAGTACTTC.

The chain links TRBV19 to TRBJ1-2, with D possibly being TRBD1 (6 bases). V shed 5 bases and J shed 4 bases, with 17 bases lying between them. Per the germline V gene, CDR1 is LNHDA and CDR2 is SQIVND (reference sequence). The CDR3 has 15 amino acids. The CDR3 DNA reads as TGTGCCAGTAGTTTTTCACAGGGCATTCTCTATGGCTACACCTTC. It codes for CASSFSQGILYGYTF. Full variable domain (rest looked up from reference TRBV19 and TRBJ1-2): DGGITQSPKYLFRKEGQNVTLSCEQNLNHDAMYWYRQDPGQGLRLIYYSQIVNDFQKGDIAEGYSVSREKKESFPLTVTSAQKNPTAFYLCASSFSQGILYGYTFGSGTRLTVV.

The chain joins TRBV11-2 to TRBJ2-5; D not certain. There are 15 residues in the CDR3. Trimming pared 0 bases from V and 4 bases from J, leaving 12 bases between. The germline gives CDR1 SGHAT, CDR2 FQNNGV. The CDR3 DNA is TGTGCCAGCAGCTTAGATCTGAGACTTTCAGAGACCCAGTACTTC. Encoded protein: CASSLDLRLSETQYF.

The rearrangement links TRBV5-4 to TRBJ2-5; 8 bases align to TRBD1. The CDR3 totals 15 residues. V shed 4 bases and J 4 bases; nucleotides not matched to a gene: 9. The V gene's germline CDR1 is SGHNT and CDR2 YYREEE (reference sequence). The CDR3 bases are TGTGCCAGCAGCCTGACAGGGGTTGAGGCAGAGACCCAGTACTTC. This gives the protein CASSLTGVEAETQYF.

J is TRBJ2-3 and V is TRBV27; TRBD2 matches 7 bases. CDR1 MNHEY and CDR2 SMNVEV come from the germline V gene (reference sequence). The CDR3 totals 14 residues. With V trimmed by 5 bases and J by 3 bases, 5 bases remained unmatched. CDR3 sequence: CASSQAGPTDTQYF. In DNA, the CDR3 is TGTGCCAGCAGTCAAGCGGGACCGACAGATACGCAGTATTTT.

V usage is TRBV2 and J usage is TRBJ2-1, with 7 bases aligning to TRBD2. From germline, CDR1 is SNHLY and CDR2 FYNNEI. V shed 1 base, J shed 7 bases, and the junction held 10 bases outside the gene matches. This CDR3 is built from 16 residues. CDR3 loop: CASSEEASGPGNEQFF. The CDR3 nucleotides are TGTGCCAGCAGTGAAGAGGCTAGCGGACCGGGTAATGAGCAGTTCTTC.

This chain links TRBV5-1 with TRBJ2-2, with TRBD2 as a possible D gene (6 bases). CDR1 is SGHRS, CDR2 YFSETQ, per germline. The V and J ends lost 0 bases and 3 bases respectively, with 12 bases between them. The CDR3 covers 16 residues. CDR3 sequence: CASSLAGTGYTGELFF. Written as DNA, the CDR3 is TGCGCCAGCAGCTTGGCAGGGACTGGGTACACCGGGGAGCTGTTTTTT.

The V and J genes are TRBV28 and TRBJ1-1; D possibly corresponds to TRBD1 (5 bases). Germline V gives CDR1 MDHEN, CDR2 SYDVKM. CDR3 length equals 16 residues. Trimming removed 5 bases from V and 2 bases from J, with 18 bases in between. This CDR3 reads CASSQAPSGYNTEAFF. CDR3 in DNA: TGTGCCAGCAGTCAAGCTCCCTCAGGGTACAACACTGAAGCTTTCTTT.

CDR3 bases: TGCGCCAGCAGCTTGACCAAGTCCGGGACAGCCTTCTCTGGGGCCAACGTCCTGACTTTC. Its protein is CASSLTKSGTAFSGANVLTF. The chain uses TRBV5-1 and TRBJ2-6; 7 positions match TRBD1. The CDR3 contains 20 residues. The germline gives CDR1 SGHRS, CDR2 YFSETQ. V was clipped by 1 base and J by 0 bases; unmatched bases: 13.

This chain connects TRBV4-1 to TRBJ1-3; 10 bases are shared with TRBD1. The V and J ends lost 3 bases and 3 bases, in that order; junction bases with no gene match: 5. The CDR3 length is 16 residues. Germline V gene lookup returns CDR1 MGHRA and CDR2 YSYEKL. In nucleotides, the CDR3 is TGCGCCAGCAGCCACCCTGGACAGGGGGTTGGAAACACCATATATTTT. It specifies CASSHPGQGVGNTIYF.

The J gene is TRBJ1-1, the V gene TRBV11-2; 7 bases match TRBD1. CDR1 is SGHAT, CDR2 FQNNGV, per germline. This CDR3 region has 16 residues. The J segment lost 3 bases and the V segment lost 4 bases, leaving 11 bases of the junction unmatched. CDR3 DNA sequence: TGTGCCAGCAGCTCAGGGGGTAGGGGGCAGGACACTGAAGCTTTCTTT. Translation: CASSSGGRGQDTEAFF.